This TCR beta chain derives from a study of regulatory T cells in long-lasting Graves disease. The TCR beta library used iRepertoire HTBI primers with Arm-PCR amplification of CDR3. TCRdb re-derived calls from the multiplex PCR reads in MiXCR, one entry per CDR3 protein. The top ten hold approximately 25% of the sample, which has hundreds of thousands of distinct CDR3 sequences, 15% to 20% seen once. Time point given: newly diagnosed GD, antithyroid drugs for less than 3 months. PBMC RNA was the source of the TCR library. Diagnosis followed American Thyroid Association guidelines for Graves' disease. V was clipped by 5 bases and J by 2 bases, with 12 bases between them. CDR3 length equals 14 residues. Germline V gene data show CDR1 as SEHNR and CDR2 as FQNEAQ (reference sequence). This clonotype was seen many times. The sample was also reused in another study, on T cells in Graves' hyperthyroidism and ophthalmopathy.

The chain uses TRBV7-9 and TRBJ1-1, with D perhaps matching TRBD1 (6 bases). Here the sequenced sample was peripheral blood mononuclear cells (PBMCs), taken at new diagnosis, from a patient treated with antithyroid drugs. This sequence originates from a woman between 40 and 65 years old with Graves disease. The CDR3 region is CASSQRTANTEAFF. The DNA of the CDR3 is TGTGCCAGCAGCCAGAGGACAGCAAACACTGAAGCTTTCTTT.